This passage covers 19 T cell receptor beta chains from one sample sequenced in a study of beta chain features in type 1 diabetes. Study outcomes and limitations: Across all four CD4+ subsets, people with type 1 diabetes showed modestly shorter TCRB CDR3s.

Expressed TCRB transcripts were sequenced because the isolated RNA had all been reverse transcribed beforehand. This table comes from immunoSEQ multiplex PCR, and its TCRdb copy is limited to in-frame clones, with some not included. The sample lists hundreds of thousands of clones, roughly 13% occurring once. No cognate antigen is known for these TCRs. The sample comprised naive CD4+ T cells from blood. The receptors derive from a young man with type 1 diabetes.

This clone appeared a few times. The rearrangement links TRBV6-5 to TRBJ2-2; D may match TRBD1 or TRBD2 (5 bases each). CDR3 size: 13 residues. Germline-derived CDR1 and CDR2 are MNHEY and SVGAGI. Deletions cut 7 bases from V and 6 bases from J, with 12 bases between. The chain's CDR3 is CASKVMGAGELFF. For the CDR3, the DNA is TGTGCCAGCAAGGTTATGGGGGCCGGGGAGCTGTTTTTT.

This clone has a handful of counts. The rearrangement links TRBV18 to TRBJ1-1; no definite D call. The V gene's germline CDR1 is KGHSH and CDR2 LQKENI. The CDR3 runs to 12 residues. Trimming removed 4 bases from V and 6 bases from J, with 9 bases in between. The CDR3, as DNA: TGTGCCAGCTCACAGGTCGGGCCTGAAGCTTTCTTT. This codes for CASSQVGPEAFF.

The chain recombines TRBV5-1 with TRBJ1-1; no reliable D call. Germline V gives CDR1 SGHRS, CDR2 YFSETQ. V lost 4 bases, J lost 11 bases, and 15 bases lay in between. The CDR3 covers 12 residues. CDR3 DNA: TGCGCCAGCAGCCTAGGCAGCGTCGAGGCTTTCTTT. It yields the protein CASSLGSVEAFF.

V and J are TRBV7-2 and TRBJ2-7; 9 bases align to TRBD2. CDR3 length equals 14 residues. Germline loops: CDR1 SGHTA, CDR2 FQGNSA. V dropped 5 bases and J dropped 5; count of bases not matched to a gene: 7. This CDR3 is CASSPGAGGHEQYF. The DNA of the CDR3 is TGTGCCAGCAGCCCGGGGGCGGGAGGGCACGAGCAGTACTTC.

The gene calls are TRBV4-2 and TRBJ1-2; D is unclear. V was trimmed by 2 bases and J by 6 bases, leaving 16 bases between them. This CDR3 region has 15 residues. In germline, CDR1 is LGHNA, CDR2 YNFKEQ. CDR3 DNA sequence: TGTGCCAGCAGCCAAATGTTAAGACCTCTAGATGGCTACACCTTC. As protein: CASSQMLRPLDGYTF.

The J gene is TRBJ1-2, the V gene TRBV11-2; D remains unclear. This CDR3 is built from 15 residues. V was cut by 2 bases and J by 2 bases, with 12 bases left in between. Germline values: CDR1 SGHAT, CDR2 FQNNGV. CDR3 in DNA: TGTGCCAGCAGCTTATATGAGGGTGGAAACTATGGCTACACCTTC. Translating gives CASSLYEGGNYGYTF.

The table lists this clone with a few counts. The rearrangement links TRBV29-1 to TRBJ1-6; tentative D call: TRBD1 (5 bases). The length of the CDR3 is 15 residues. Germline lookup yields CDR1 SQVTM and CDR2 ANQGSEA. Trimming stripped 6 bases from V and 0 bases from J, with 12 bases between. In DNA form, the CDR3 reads TGCAGCGTACAACAGGAGAGCTCCTATAATTCACCCCTCCACTTT. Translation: CSVQQESSYNSPLHF.

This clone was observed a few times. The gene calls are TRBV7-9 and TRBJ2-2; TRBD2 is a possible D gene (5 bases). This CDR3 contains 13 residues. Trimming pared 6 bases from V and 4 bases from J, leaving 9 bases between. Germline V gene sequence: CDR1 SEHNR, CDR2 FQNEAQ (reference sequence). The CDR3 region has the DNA TGTGCCAGCAGGGACTTTGTCACCGGGGAGCTGTTTTTT. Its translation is CASRDFVTGELFF.

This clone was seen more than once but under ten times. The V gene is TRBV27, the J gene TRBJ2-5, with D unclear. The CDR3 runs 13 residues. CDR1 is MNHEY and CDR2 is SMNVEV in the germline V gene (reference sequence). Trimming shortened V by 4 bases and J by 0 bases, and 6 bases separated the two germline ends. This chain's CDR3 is CASSSTYQETQYF. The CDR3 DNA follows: TGTGCCAGCAGTTCGACCTACCAAGAGACCCAGTACTTC.

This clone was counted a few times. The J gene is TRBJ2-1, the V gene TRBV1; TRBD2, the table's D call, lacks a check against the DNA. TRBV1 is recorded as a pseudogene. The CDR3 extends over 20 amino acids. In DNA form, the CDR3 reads TGCACCAGCAGCCAAGTAGCTCGCTCCGCTCTAGCGGAGAGGCACAATGAGCAGTTCTTC. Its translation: CTSSQVARSALAERHNEQFF.

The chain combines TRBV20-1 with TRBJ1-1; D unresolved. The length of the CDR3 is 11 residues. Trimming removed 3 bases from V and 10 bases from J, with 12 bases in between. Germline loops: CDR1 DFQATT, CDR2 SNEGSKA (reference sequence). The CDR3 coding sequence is TGCAGTGCTAGTCGGCCGAGTGGAGCTTTCTTT. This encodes CSASRPSGAFF.

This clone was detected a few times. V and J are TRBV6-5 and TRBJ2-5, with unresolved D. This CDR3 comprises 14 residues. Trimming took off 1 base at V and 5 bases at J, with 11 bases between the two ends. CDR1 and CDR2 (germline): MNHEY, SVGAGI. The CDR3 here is CASSYFRSAETQYF. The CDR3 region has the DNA TGTGCCAGCAGTTACTTTAGATCGGCGGAGACCCAGTACTTC.

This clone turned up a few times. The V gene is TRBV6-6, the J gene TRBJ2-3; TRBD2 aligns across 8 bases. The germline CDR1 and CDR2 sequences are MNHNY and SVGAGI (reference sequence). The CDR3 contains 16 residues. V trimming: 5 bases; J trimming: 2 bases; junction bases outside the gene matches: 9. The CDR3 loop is CASSGGLAGVTDTQYF. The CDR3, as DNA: TGTGCCAGCAGTGGGGGCCTAGCGGGTGTCACAGATACGCAGTATTTT.

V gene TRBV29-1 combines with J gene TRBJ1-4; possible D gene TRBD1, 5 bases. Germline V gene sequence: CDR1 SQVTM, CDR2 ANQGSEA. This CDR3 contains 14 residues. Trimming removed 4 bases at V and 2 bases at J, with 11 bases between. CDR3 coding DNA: TGCAGCGTTGTTGGGGGAGGGACTAATGAAAAACTGTTTTTT. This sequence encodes CSVVGGGTNEKLFF.

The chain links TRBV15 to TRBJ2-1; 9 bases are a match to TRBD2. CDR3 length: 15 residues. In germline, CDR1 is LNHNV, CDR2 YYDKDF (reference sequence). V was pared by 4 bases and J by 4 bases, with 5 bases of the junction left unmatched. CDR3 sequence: CATSIGTSFYNEQFF. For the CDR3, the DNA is TGTGCCACCAGCATCGGGACTAGCTTTTACAATGAGCAGTTCTTC.

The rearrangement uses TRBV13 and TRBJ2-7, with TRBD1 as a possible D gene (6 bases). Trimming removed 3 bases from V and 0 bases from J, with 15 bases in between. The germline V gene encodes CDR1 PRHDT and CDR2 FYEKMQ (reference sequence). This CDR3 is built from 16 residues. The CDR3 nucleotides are TGTGCCAGCAGCTTGGACGCCACAGGGACCTCCTACGAGCAGTACTTC. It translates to CASSLDATGTSYEQYF.

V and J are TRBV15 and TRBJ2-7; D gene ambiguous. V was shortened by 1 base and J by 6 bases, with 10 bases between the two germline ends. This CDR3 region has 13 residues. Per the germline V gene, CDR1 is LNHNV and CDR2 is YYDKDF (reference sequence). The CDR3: CATSRGTALEQYF. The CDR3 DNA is TGTGCCACCAGCAGAGGCACCGCCCTCGAGCAGTACTTC.

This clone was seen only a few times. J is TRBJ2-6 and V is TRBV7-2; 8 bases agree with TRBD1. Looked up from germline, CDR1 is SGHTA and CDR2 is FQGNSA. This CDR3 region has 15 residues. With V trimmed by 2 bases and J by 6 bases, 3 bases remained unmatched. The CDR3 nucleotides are TGTGCCAGCAGCTTAAACAGGGGGGCGGCCAACGTCCTGACTTTC. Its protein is CASSLNRGAANVLTF.

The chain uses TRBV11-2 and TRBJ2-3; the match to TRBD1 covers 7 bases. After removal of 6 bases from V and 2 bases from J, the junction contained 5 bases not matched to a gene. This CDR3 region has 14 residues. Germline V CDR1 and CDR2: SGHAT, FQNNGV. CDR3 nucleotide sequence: TGTGCCAGCAGTCGGGACAGACCCACAGATACGCAGTATTTT. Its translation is CASSRDRPTDTQYF.